Listed here are 7 T cell receptor beta chains from one sample, sequenced in a study of T cells after yellow fever vaccination. Via MiXCR, TCRdb re-called the 5' RACE reads, giving one row per CDR3 protein. The sample carries hundreds of thousands of distinct CDR3 sequences, about 14% recorded once. The specimen comprised PBMCs, sampled on the day of the yellow fever booster vaccination. These receptors all come from a man aged 30 to 45 who received the YFV17D yellow fever vaccine.

The rearrangement links TRBV10-3 to TRBJ2-7; TRBD1 aligns across 7 bases. This CDR3 contains 15 residues. The J segment lost 5 bases and the V segment lost 2 bases, leaving 9 bases of the junction unmatched. The V gene's germline CDR1 is ENHRY and CDR2 SYGVKD. As DNA, the CDR3 is TGTGCCATCAGTGAGGGGGACAGCCAGTTCGACGAGCAGTACTTC. It codes for CAISEGDSQFDEQYF.

Worth noting for this clonotype: Germline is not matched at one junction end, which may reflect a read error. V gene TRBV5-1 combines with J gene TRBJ2-5; D gene ambiguous. The CDR3 loop spans 12 amino acids. The germline gives CDR1 SGHRS, CDR2 YFSETQ. The CDR3 sequence: CASSFLGKTQYF. The CDR3 region has the DNA TGCGCCAGTAGCTTTCTGGGTAAGACCCAGTACTTC.

The V call is TRBV7-2, the J call TRBJ1-2; TRBD1 is a possible D gene (5 bases). The CDR3 spans 14 residues. Per the germline V gene, CDR1 is SGHTA and CDR2 is FQGNSA. V was pared by 7 bases and J by 2 bases, with 14 bases between. The CDR3 DNA reads as TGTGCCAGCACCAACCGACAGACCAACTATGGCTACACCTTC. Encoded protein: CASTNRQTNYGYTF.

This clonotype was picked up a small number of times. Compared with germline, one end of the junction differs, possibly owing to a read error. This rearrangement joins TRBV5-5 to TRBJ2-4; D is possibly TRBD1 (6 bases). The germline V gene encodes CDR1 SGHKS and CDR2 YYEKEE (reference sequence). The CDR3 consists of 18 residues. The CDR3 nucleotides read TGTGCCAGCAGCGCCCTGCTTACAGGGCGTACTGAAGGACCTGAATCAAGCTTC. This encodes CASSALLTGRTEGPESSF.

The genes are TRBV7-2 and TRBJ2-7; 8 nucleotides match TRBD1. V was clipped by 3 bases and J by 5 bases; unmatched bases: 12. Germline V gene data show CDR1 as SGHTA and CDR2 as FQGNSA. This CDR3 has 16 amino acids. In DNA, the CDR3 is TGTGCCAGCAGCTTTACTCGCCGCGACAGGGGCGACGAGCAGTACTTC. This encodes CASSFTRRDRGDEQYF.

This clonotype appeared many times. The chain carries TRBV2 and TRBJ2-1; unclear D gene. Germline-derived CDR1 and CDR2 are SNHLY and FYNNEI. The V gene lost 4 bases and the J gene lost 5 bases, with 6 bases spanning the gap. The CDR3 sequence is 12 residues long. CDR3 in DNA: TGTGCCAGCAGTGCCTTAAACAATGAGCAGTTCTTC. This translates into CASSALNNEQFF.

This rearrangement joins TRBV5-5 to TRBJ2-2, with D possibly being TRBD1 (6 bases). V was pared by 0 bases and J by 4 bases, with 13 bases between. This CDR3 is built from 16 residues. CDR1 is SGHKS, CDR2 YYEKEE, per germline (reference sequence). The CDR3 sequence: CASSLGGQRLTGELFF. CDR3 DNA sequence: TGTGCCAGCAGCTTGGGCGGACAGAGGCTCACCGGGGAGCTGTTTTTT.